This T cell receptor (beta chain) came from a study of cytotoxic CD8 clonotypes in ibrutinib-treated CLL. Study in general: Mean values per sample were roughly 250,000 productive templates and more than 90,000 productive rearrangements.

There are 15 residues in the CDR3. V shed 0 bases, J shed 11 bases, and the junction held 7 bases outside the gene matches. CDR1 is SGHAT and CDR2 is FQNNGV in the germline V gene. Concerning this clone: The target antigen is unknown.

Target depth was 1 in 200,000 to 1 in 1 million T cells, about 10x per clonotype. Some clones are missing from TCRdb's copy, which holds only in-frame ones; the method was immunoSEQ multiplex PCR. The sample lists approximately 42,000 clones, approximately 70% seen once, with about 14% in the top ten. Findings and limits, study-wide: Public clonotypes (which were uncommon) either contracted or remained stable on treatment.

The starting material was PBMCs, obtained after 12 months of ibrutinib treatment. The chain recombines TRBV11-2 with TRBJ1-1; 12 positions match TRBD1. The clonotype comes from a human donor with chronic lymphocytic leukemia. Written as DNA, the CDR3 is TGTGCCAGCAGCTTAGAGGGAGGGACAGGGGGCTTGGCTTTCTTT. Protein product: CASSLEGGTGGLAFF.